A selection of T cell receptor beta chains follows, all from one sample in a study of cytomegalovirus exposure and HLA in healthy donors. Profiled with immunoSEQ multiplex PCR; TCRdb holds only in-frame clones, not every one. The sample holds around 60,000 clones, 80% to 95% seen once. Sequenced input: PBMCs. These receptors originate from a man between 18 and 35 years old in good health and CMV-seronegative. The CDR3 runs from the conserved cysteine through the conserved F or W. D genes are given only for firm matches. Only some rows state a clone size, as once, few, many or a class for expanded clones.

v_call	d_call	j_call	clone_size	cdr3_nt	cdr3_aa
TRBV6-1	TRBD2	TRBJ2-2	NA	TGTGCCAGCAGGGGACTAGCGGGAGACACCGGGGAGCTGTTTTTT	CASRGLAGDTGELFF
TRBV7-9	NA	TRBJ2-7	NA	TGTGCCAGCAGCTTAGCGATGGGGGGGGCCGTCGAGCAGTACTTC	CASSLAMGGAVEQYF
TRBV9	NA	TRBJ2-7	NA	TGTGCCAGCAGCGTCGTTAGCGACACCGAGCAGTACTTC	CASSVVSDTEQYF
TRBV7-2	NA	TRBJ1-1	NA	TGTGCCAGCAGCCCACAGGTTCGGGCTTTCTTT	CASSPQVRAFF
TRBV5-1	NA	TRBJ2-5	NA	TGCGCCAGCAGCACGTCACAGGGCTCCCGAGAGACCCAGTACTTC	CASSTSQGSRETQYF
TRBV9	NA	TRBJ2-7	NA	TGTGCCAGCAGCGTAGCCCCAGGGGCAGCTACCTACGAGCAGTACTTC	CASSVAPGAATYEQYF
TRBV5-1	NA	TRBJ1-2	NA	TGCGCCAGCAGCTTGTCTTCCCCCGGTAATGGCTACACCTTC	CASSLSSPGNGYTF
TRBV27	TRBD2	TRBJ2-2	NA	TGTGCCAGCAGTCCCGGGACTAGCGGAGCCGGGGAGCTGTTTTTT	CASSPGTSGAGELFF
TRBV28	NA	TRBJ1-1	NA	TGTGCCAGCAGCCTTATAGGACGGGGGACGATCGGAGCTTTCTTT	CASSLIGRGTIGAFF
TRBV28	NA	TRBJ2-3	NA	TGTGCCAGCGAGACTCCAAGAGACACAGATACGCAGTATTTT	CASETPRDTDTQYF
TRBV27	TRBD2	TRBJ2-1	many	TGTGCCAGCAGTTTAGCGGGAGGGAATGAGCAGTTCTTC	CASSLAGGNEQFF
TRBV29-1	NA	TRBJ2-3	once	TGCAGCGCTGTGCCTTTGGCGGAAACCACAGATACGCAGTATTTT	CSAVPLAETTDTQYF
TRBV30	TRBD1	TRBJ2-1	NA	TGTGCCTGGAGTACATCGGACGGGACAGGGGGCCTCTACAATGAGCAGTTCTTC	CAWSTSDGTGGLYNEQFF
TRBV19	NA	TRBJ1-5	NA	TGTGCCAGTAGTATAGCTAGAGACAATCAGCCCCAGCATTTT	CASSIARDNQPQHF
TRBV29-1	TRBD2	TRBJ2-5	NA	TGCAGCGTTGAGGGACTAGCGGGAGAAGAGACCCAGTACTTC	CSVEGLAGEETQYF
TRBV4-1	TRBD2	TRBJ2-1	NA	TGCGCCAGCAGCCCGTTGGGACTAGCGGTAGACAATGAGCAGTTCTTC	CASSPLGLAVDNEQFF
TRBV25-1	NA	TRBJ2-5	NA	TGTGCCAGCAGTGCACAGACACAAGAGACCCAGTACTTC	CASSAQTQETQYF
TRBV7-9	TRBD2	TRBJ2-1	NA	TGTGCCATCACAAATCTAGCGGGAGTGGGCAATGAGCAGTTCTTC	CAITNLAGVGNEQFF
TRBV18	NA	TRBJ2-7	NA	TGTGCCAGCTCACCACCTTTGAGAGGGCTGATACATCCCTACGAGCAGTACTTC	CASSPPLRGLIHPYEQYF
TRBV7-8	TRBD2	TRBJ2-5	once	TGTGCCAGCAGCCTTAGCGGGAGGGCCCGGGAGACCCAGTACTTC	CASSLSGRARETQYF
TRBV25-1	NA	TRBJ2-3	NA	TGTGCCAGCAGTGATCCGATCAGGGGCGCTAGCACAGATACGCAGTATTTT	CASSDPIRGASTDTQYF
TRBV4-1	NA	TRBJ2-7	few	TGCGCCAGCAGCCAATTCCTCGGGGTCGTGACGTCCTACGAGCAGTACTTC	CASSQFLGVVTSYEQYF